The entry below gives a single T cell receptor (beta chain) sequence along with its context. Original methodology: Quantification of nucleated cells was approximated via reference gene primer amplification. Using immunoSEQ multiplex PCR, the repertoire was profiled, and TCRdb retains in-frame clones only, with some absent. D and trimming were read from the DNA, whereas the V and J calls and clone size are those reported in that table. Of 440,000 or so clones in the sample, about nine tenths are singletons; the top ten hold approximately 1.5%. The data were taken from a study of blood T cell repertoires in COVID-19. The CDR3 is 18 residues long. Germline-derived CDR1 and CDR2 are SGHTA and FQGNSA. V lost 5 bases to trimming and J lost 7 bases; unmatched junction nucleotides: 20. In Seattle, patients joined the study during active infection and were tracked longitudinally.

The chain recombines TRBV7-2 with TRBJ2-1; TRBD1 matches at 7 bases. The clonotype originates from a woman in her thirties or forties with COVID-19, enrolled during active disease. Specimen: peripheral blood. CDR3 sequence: CASSQRTRTGVEENEQFF. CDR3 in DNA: TGTGCCAGCAGCCAACGGACTCGGACAGGCGTCGAAGAGAATGAGCAGTTCTTC. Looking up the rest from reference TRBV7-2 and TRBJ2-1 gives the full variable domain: GAGVSQSPSNKVTEKGKDVELRCDPISGHTALYWYRQSLGQGLEFLIYFQGNSAPDKSGLPSDRFSAERTGGSVSTLTIQRTQQEDSAVYLCASSQRTRTGVEENEQFFGPGTRLTVL.